This T cell receptor beta chain was found in a study of blood T cell repertoires in COVID-19. Study as a whole: Sample material is recorded as cDNA or gDNA derived from T cells, B-cell-depleted T cells, or PBMCs.

Unmatched junction bases numbered 6, after V lost 4 bases and J lost 2 bases. The germline CDR1 and CDR2 sequences are SGDLS and YYNGEE. This CDR3 has 14 residues. Profiled with immunoSEQ multiplex PCR; TCRdb holds only in-frame clones, not every one. This sample carries 90,000 to 120,000 clones, 70% to 90% of them seen once, and the ten largest clones take more than 4.5%. This clone has just one count. Sequenced input: peripheral blood. This receptor was obtained from a man aged 35-49 years with active or convalescent COVID-19. V gene TRBV9 combines with J gene TRBJ2-7; 7 nucleotides agree with TRBD1. The DNA for the CDR3 is TGTGCCAGCAGCCCTCGACAGGGAGCCTACGAGCAGTACTTC. This codes for CASSPRQGAYEQYF.